These 15 T cell receptor beta chains were sequenced from one sample in a study of CD8 T cells in ankylosing spondylitis. MiXCR, run by TCRdb on the 5' RACE reads, gives a single entry per CDR3 protein. The sample carries about 340,000 distinct CDR3 sequences, roughly 14% recorded once. Sequencing input: blood, either unsorted or a sorted T cell fraction (not recorded which). Every receptor here comes from a male donor with ankylosing spondylitis or in good health (not recorded which).

The J gene is TRBJ2-7, the V gene TRBV5-1, with D hard to call. CDR3 length equals 14 residues. Deletions cut 0 bases from V and 2 bases from J, with 9 bases between. Germline V lookup: CDR1 SGHRS, CDR2 YFSETQ. The CDR3 DNA reads TGCGCCAGCAGCTTGGAACGAACTACCTACGAGCAGTACTTC. Translated: CASSLERTTYEQYF.

J is TRBJ2-7 and V is TRBV12-3 or TRBV12-4; D may be TRBD1 (5 bases). V was trimmed by 0 bases and J by 7 bases, leaving 10 bases between them. The CDR3 consists of 13 residues. Written as DNA, the CDR3 is TGTGCCAGCAGTTTAGCGGCGCAGGGTGAGCAGTACTTC. Protein sequence: CASSLAAQGEQYF.

This clonotype was seen at least ten times. The CDR3 is CSALHGTGAYEQYF. The CDR3 DNA follows: TGCAGTGCTCTCCACGGGACGGGGGCCTACGAGCAGTACTTC. The chain employs TRBV20-1 and TRBJ2-7, with D maybe TRBD2 (6 bases). This CDR3 region has 14 residues. V lost 5 bases to trimming and J lost 2 bases, with 16 bases between them. Germline V gene lookup returns CDR1 DFQATT and CDR2 SNEGSKA (reference sequence).

The CDR3 here is CASSGSTTGELFF. CDR3 sequence (DNA): TGTGCCAGTAGCGGGAGTACCACCGGGGAGCTGTTTTTT. V is TRBV25-1 and J is TRBJ2-2; 9 bases are shared with TRBD2. Germline lookup yields CDR1 MGHDK and CDR2 SYGVNS. This CDR3 region has 13 residues. V gave up 9 bases and J gave up 4 bases; unmatched junction bases: 3.

This clonotype was observed a handful of times. The CDR3 region is CASRERFYGYTF. CDR3 sequence (DNA): TGTGCCAGCAGGGAGAGGTTCTATGGCTACACCTTC. This sequence joins TRBV11-2 and TRBJ1-2; D unclear. This CDR3 region has 12 residues. Per the germline V gene, CDR1 is SGHAT and CDR2 is FQNNGV. Trimming removed 6 bases from V and 4 bases from J, with 9 bases in between.

This clonotype was seen a handful of times. The CDR3 loop reads CSASALAGGLTQYF. As DNA, the CDR3 is TGCAGTGCTAGCGCCCTAGCGGGAGGGCTAACGCAGTATTTT. This chain uses TRBV20-1 with TRBJ2-3, with 12 bases fitting TRBD2. V shed 3 bases, J shed 9 bases, and the junction held 7 bases outside the gene matches. This CDR3 contains 14 residues. Germline loops: CDR1 DFQATT, CDR2 SNEGSKA (reference sequence).

The CDR3 loop reads CSAKNSQPNYGYTF. The CDR3 DNA follows: TGCAGTGCTAAAAACAGCCAGCCTAACTATGGCTACACCTTC. The chain recombines TRBV20-1 with TRBJ1-2; D is ambiguous. CDR1 and CDR2 (germline): DFQATT, SNEGSKA (reference sequence). CDR3 length: 14 amino acids. The V end was cut by 4 bases, the J end by 0 bases, with 12 bases between.

The chain combines TRBV5-4 with TRBJ2-7; 11 bases align to TRBD1. The CDR3 runs to 15 residues. Germline loops: CDR1 SGHNT, CDR2 YYREEE (reference sequence). With V trimmed by 0 bases and J by 3 bases, 2 bases remained unmatched. CDR3 DNA: TGTGCCAGCAGCTTGGGGGGACAGGGGGACTACGAGCAGTACTTC. Protein sequence: CASSLGGQGDYEQYF.

This clonotype showed up many times. The genes are TRBV12-3 or TRBV12-4 and TRBJ2-7, with 7 bases aligning to TRBD1. This CDR3 contains 14 residues. V trimming: 6 bases; J trimming: 4 bases; junction bases outside the gene matches: 9. This chain's CDR3 is CASSPTGVRYEQYF. The CDR3 DNA sequence: TGTGCCAGCAGCCCAACAGGGGTGAGGTACGAGCAGTACTTC.

This clonotype was seen a handful of times. The genes are TRBV6-1 and TRBJ2-1; 7 nucleotides match TRBD1. Trimming removed 5 bases from V and 6 bases from J; junction bases left unmatched: 13. Germline V gives CDR1 MNHNS, CDR2 SASEGT. The CDR3 is 16 residues long. This chain's CDR3 is CASSSQTGQRINEQFF. In DNA form, the CDR3 reads TGTGCCAGCAGTAGTCAGACAGGGCAAAGAATCAATGAGCAGTTCTTC.

The V and J genes are TRBV19 and TRBJ1-2; D ambiguous. This CDR3 has 11 amino acids. Trimming removed 3 bases from V and 8 bases from J, with 7 bases in between. CDR1 and CDR2 from the germline V gene are LNHDA and SQIVND (reference sequence). The CDR3 sequence is CASSMVSGYTF. In DNA form, the CDR3 reads TGTGCCAGTAGTATGGTGTCCGGCTACACCTTC.

This clonotype appeared a few times. The chain has TRBV6-2 or TRBV6-3 and TRBJ2-1; 14 bases fit TRBD2. V lost 10 bases to trimming and J lost 5 bases; unmatched junction nucleotides: 7. CDR3 size: 15 residues. Germline V gene data show CDR1 as MNHEY and CDR2 as SVGEGT. DNA for the CDR3: TGTGCCACGGGACTAGCGGGGGTCAGGAACAATGAGCAGTTCTTC. Amino acid sequence: CATGLAGVRNNEQFF.

Here the CDR3 reads CASSHAETQYF. The CDR3 DNA reads as TGTGCCAGCAGCCACGCCGAGACCCAGTACTTC. This chain links TRBV14 with TRBJ2-5, with D hard to call. From germline, CDR1 is SGHDN and CDR2 FVKESK. V lost 3 bases to trimming and J lost 5 bases, with 4 bases between them. This CDR3 comprises 11 residues.

This clonotype was recorded a few times. The chain links TRBV7-2 to TRBJ1-3; TRBD1 might be the D (5 bases). The CDR3 consists of 16 residues. V was pared by 1 base and J by 0 bases, with 10 bases between. Germline V gene sequence: CDR1 SGHTA, CDR2 FQGNSA. The CDR3 DNA sequence: TGTGCCAGCAGCTTAGTGACGGGGGTCTCTGGAAACACCATATATTTT. Residues: CASSLVTGVSGNTIYF.

This clonotype came up a few times. V usage is TRBV3-1 and J usage is TRBJ2-3; 7 bases match TRBD2. With 6 bases clipped from V and 0 bases from J, the junction kept 6 bases outside the gene matches. Germline V gene data show CDR1 as LGHDT and CDR2 as YNNKEL (reference sequence). This CDR3 is built from 15 residues. The CDR3 DNA reads as TGTGCCAGCAGTCTCCGCGGGAGTAGCACAGATACGCAGTATTTT. It is translated as CASSLRGSSTDTQYF.